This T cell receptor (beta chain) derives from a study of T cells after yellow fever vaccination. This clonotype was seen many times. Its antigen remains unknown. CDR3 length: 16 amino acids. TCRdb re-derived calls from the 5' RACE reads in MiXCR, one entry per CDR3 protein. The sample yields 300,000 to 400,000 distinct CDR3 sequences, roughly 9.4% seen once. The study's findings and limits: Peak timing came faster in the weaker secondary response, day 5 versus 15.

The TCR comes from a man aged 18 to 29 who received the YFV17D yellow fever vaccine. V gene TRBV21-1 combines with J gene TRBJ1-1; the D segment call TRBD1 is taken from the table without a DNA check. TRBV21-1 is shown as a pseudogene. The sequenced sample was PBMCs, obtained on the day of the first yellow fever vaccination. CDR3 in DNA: TGTGCCAGCAGCAAAATCGGACAGGTGAAGAGCACTGAAGCTTTCTTT. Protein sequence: CASSKIGQVKSTEAFF.